These 3 T cell receptor beta chains were all obtained from the same sample, sequenced in a study of cytomegalovirus exposure and HLA in healthy donors. Amplification used 60 Vbeta primers and 13 Jbeta primers. The assay was immunoSEQ multiplex PCR, and TCRdb's table has in-frame clones only and misses some. Of about 130,000 clones listed, approximately 82% are singletons. Sequenced material: PBMCs. The receptors were sampled from a man in his forties or fifties in good health and CMV-seronegative.

The V and J genes are TRBV19 and TRBJ2-1, with 12 bases aligning to TRBD2. The CDR3 has 15 amino acids. The germline V gene encodes CDR1 LNHDA and CDR2 SQIVND (reference sequence). The trim removed 5 bases at V and 9 bases at J, leaving 8 bases unmatched. This CDR3 reads CASSGLAGGPSEQFF. DNA of the CDR3: TGTGCCAGTAGTGGCCTAGCGGGGGGGCCCAGTGAGCAGTTCTTC. The whole variable domain, filled in from reference TRBV19 and TRBJ2-1, reads DGGITQSPKYLFRKEGQNVTLSCEQNLNHDAMYWYRQDPGQGLRLIYYSQIVNDFQKGDIAEGYSVSREKKESFPLTVTSAQKNPTAFYLCASSGLAGGPSEQFFGPGTRLTVL.

The rearrangement joins TRBV4-3 to TRBJ1-1; D might be TRBD1 (6 bases). V shed 4 bases and J shed 0 bases, with 9 bases lying between them. Germline CDR1 is LGHNA and CDR2 is YSLEER. The CDR3 runs to 14 residues. This CDR3 reads CASSLGGMNTEAFF. As DNA, the CDR3 is TGCGCCAGCAGCCTAGGGGGTATGAACACTGAAGCTTTCTTT.

This clone appeared a few times. The V call is TRBV7-6, the J call TRBJ1-6, with TRBD1 matching over 8 bases. Germline CDR1 SGHVS, CDR2 FNYEAQ. V dropped 2 bases and J dropped 6; count of bases not matched to a gene: 3. The CDR3 totals 15 residues. The CDR3 region is CASSLTTGANSPLHF. The CDR3 bases are TGTGCCAGCAGCTTAACGACAGGGGCTAATTCACCCCTCCACTTT.